This T cell receptor (beta chain) was sequenced for a study of T cells in Graves' hyperthyroidism and ophthalmopathy. Study information: At initial diagnosis, before any treatment had begun, peripheral blood was obtained. Findings and caveats of the study: Expanded thyroid clonotypes (above 0.001) were mostly also found in blood.

The length of the CDR3 is 17 residues. Germline CDR1 and CDR2: LNHDA and SQIVND (reference sequence). Trimming shortened V by 0 bases and J by 0 bases, and 14 bases separated the two germline ends. The TCR beta CDR3 regions underwent amplification using RNA transcripts as the source. With the HTBI primer set, the TCR CDR3 went through a first round of RT-PCR. TCRdb reanalysed the multiplex PCR reads using MiXCR and keeps one entry per CDR3 protein. The sample lists about 400,000 distinct CDR3 sequences; about 16% were seen once. Uncontrolled infection, other autoimmune disease, pregnancy or lactation excluded patients. This clonotype has more than one count but fewer than ten. Its antigen is still unknown.

The material sequenced was blood. The source of this sequence is a woman aged 60-70 years with Graves' ophthalmopathy. The V and J genes are TRBV19 and TRBJ1-1, with D possibly matching TRBD1 (5 bases). CDR3 residues: CASSIDLFGAMNTEAFF. CDR3 sequence (DNA): TGTGCCAGTAGTATAGATCTATTTGGGGCTATGAACACTGAAGCTTTCTTT.